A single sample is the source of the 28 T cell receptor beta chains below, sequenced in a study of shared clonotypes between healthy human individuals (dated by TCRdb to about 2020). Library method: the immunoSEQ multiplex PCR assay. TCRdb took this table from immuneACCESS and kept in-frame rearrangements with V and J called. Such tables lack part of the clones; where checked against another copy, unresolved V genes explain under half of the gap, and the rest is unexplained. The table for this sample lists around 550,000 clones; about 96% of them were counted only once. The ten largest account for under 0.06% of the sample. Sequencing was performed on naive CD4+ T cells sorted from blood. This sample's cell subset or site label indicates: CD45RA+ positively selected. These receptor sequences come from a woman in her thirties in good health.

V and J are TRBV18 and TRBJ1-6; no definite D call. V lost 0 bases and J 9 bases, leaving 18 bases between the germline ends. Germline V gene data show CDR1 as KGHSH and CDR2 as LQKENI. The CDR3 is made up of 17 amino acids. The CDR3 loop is CASSPPLGSLESSPLHF. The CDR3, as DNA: TGTGCCAGCTCACCACCTTTGGGTAGCCTTGAAAGTTCACCCCTCCACTTT.

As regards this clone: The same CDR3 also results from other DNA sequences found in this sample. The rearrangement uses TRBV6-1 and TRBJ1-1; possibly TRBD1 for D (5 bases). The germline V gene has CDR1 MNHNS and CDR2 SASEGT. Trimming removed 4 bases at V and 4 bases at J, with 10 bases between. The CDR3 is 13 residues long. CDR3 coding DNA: TGTGCCAGCAGTGCACGCGGGGGCACTGAAGCTTTCTTT. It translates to CASSARGGTEAFF.

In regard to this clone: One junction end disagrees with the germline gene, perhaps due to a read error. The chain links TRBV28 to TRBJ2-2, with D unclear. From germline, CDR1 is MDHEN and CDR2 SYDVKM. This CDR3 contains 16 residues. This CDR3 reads CASNLRVYANTGELFF. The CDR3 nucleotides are TGTGCCAGCAATTTAAGGGTATACGCGAACACCGGGGAGCTGTTTTTT.

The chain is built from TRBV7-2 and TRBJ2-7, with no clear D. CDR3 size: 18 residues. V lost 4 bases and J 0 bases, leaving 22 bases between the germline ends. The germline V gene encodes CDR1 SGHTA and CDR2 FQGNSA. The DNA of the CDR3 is TGTGCCAGCAGCTGGGTCCCTGGCCGGGTCCCAAGCTCCTACGAGCAGTACTTC. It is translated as CASSWVPGRVPSSYEQYF.

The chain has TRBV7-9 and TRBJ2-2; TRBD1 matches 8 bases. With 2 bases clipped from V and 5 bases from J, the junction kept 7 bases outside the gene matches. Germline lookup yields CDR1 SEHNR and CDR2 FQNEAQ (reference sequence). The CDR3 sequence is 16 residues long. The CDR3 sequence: CASSLSFRGRTGELFF. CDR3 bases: TGTGCCAGCAGCTTAAGTTTCAGGGGGCGTACCGGGGAGCTGTTTTTT.

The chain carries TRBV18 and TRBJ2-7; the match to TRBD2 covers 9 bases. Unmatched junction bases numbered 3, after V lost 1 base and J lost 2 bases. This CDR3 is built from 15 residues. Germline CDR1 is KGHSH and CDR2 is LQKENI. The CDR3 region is CASSPQREAAYEQYF. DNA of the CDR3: TGTGCCAGCTCACCACAGCGGGAGGCCGCCTACGAGCAGTACTTC.

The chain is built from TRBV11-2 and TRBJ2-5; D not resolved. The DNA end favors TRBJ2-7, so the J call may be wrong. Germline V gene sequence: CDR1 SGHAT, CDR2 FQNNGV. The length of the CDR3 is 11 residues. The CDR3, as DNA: TGTGCCAGCAGCGCGACCCACGAGCAGTACTTC. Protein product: CASSATHEQYF.

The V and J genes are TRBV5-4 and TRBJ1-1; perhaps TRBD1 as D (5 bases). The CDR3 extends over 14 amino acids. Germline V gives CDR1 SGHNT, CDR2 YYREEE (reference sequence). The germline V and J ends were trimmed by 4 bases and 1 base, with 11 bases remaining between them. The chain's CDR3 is CASSRADTNTEAFF. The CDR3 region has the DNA TGTGCCAGCAGCCGTGCGGACACGAACACTGAAGCTTTCTTT.

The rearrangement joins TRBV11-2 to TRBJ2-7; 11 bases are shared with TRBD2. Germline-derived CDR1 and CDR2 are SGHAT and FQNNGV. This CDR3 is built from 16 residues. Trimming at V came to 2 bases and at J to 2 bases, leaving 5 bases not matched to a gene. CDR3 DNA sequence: TGTGCCAGCAGCTTAAGACGACTAGCGGGACCCTACGAGCAGTACTTC. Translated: CASSLRRLAGPYEQYF. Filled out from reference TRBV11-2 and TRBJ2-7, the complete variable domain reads EAGVAQSPRYKIIEKRQSVAFWCNPISGHATLYWYQQILGQGPKLLIQFQNNGVVDDSQLPKDRFSAERLKGVDSTLKIQPAKLEDSAVYLCASSLRRLAGPYEQYFGPGTRLTVT.

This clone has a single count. Written as DNA, the CDR3 is TGCGCCAGCAGCCGGTCGCGGGCTAGCGGAAGGGCAGATACGCAGTATTTT. This encodes CASSRSRASGRADTQYF. The V call is TRBV4-1, the J call TRBJ2-3; TRBD2 matches at 7 bases. Germline lookup yields CDR1 MGHRA and CDR2 YSYEKL. J lost 4 bases, V lost 4 bases, and 14 bases had no gene match. The CDR3 covers 17 residues.

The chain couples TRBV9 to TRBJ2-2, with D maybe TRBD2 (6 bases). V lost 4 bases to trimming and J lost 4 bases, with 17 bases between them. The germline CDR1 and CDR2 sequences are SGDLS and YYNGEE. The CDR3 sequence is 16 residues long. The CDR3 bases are TGTGCCAGCAGCCCCCAGCGGGCCCGGGGCACCGGGGAGCTGTTTTTT. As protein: CASSPQRARGTGELFF.

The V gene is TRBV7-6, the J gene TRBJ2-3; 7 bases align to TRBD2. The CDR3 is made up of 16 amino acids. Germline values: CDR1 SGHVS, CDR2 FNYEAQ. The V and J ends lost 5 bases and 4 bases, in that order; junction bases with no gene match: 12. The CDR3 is CASSEEGGSNADTQYF. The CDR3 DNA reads TGTGCCAGCAGCGAAGAAGGCGGGAGTAATGCAGATACGCAGTATTTT.

In DNA form, the CDR3 reads TGTGCCAGCAATTCCGCCGGGTATAGCTCCTACGAGCAGTACTTC. Encoded protein: CASNSAGYSSYEQYF. J is TRBJ2-5 and V is TRBV7-2; no clear D gene. The J call may be wrong; the DNA end is better matched by TRBJ2-7. CDR1 SGHTA and CDR2 FQGNSA come from the germline V gene. CDR3 length: 15 residues.

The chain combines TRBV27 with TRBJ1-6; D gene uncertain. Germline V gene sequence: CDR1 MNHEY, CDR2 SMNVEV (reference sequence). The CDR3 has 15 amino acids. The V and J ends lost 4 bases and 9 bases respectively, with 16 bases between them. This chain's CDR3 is CASSSRTVEGSPLHF. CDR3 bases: TGTGCCAGCAGTTCCCGGACCGTCGAGGGTTCACCCCTCCACTTT.

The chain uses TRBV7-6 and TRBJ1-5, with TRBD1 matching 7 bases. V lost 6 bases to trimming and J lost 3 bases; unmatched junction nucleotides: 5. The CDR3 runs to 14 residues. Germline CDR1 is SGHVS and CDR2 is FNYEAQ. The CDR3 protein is CASSQGGANQPQHF. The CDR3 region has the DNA TGTGCCAGCAGTCAGGGGGGCGCCAATCAGCCCCAGCATTTT.

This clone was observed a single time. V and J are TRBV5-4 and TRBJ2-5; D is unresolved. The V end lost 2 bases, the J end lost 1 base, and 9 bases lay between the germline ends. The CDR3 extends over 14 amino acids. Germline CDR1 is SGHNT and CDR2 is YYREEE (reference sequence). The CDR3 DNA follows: TGTGCCAGCAGCTTACGACGTACCCAAGAGACCCAGTACTTC. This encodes CASSLRRTQETQYF.

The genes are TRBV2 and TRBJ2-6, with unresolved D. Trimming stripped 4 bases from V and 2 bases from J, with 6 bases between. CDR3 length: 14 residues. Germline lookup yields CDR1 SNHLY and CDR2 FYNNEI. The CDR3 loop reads CASSGITGANVLTF. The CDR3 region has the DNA TGTGCCAGCAGTGGGATAACTGGGGCCAACGTCCTGACTTTC.

The CDR3 coding sequence is TGTGCCAGCAGCTTGCGCGGGAGCCACCAAGAGACCCAGTACTTC. It specifies CASSLRGSHQETQYF. The rearrangement uses TRBV7-9 and TRBJ2-5; 7 nucleotides align to TRBD2. The CDR3 totals 15 residues. Germline-derived CDR1 and CDR2 are SEHNR and FQNEAQ (reference sequence). V gave up 3 bases and J gave up 0 bases; unmatched junction bases: 4.

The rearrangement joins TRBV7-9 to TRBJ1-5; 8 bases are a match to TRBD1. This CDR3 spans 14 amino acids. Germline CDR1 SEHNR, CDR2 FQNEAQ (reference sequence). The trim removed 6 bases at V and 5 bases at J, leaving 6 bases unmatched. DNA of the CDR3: TGTGCCAGCAGATCGGACAGGGCCGATCAGCCCCAGCATTTT. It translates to CASRSDRADQPQHF. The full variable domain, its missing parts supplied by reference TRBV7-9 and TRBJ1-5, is DTGVSQNPRHKITKRGQNVTFRCDPISEHNRLYWYRQTLGQGPEFLTYFQNEAQLEKSRLLSDRFSAERPKGSFSTLEIQRTEQGDSAMYLCASRSDRADQPQHFGDGTRLSIL.

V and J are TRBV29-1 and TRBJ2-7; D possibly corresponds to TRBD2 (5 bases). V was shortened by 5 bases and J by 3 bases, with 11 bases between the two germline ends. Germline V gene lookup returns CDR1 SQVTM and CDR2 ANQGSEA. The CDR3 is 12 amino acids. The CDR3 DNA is TGCAGCGTTTCGGACTCAAGCTACGAGCAGTACTTC. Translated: CSVSDSSYEQYF.

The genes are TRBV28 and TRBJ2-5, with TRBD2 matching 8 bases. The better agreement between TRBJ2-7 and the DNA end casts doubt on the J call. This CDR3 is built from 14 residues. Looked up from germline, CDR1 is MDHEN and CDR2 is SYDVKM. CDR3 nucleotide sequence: TGTGCCAGCAGTCTTAGCGGGGCTTCCTACGAGCAGTACTTC. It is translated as CASSLSGASYEQYF.

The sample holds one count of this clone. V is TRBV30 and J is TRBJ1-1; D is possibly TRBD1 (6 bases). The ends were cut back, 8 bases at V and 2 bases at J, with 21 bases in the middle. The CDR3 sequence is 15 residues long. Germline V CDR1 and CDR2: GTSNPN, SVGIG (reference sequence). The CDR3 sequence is CAGQRQAVPNTEAFF. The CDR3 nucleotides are TGTGCCGGCCAAAGACAGGCAGTACCCAACACTGAAGCTTTCTTT.

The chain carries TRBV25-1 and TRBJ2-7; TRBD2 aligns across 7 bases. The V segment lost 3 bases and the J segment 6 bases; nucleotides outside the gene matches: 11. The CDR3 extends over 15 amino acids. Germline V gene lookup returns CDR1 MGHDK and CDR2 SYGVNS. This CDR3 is CASSDMRESPIEQYF. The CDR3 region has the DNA TGTGCCAGCAGTGATATGCGGGAGAGTCCCATCGAGCAGTACTTC.

The CDR3 sequence is CASSPQIRVFHNEQFF. The CDR3 coding sequence is TGCGCCAGCAGCCCACAGATCAGGGTTTTCCACAATGAGCAGTTCTTC. The gene calls are TRBV4-1 and TRBJ2-1, with a weak D call TRBD1 (5 bases). From germline, CDR1 is MGHRA and CDR2 YSYEKL. With 4 bases removed from V and 5 bases from J, the gap between germline ends came to 18 bases. CDR3 length equals 16 residues.

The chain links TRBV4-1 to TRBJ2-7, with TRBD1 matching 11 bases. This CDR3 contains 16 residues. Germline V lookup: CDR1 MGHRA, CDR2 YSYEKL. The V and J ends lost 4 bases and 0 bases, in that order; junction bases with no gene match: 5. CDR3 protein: CASSLRGTGGSYEQYF. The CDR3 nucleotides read TGCGCCAGCAGCCTACGGGGGACAGGGGGCTCCTACGAGCAGTACTTC.

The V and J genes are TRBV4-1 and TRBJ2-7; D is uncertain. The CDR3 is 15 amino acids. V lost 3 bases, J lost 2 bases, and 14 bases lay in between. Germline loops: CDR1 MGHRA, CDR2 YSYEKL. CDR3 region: CASSHPSRLPYEQYF. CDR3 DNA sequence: TGCGCCAGCAGCCACCCTTCGAGGCTTCCCTACGAGCAGTACTTC.

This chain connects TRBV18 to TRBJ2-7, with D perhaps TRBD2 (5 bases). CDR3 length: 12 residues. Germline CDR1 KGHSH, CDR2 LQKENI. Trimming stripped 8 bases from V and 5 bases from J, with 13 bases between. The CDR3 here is CASGGYGDEQYF. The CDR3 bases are TGTGCCAGCGGCGGGTACGGCGACGAGCAGTACTTC.

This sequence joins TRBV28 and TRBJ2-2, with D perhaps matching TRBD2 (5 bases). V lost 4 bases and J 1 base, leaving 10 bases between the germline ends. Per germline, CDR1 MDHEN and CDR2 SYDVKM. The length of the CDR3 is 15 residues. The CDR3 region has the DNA TGTGCCAGCAGTTGGCGAGGGAAGAACACCGGGGAGCTGTTTTTT. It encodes CASSWRGKNTGELFF.